The 8 T cell receptor beta chains below come from one sample, sequenced in a study of OX40 agonist ivuxolimab in advanced cancers. Using immunoSEQ multiplex PCR, the repertoire was profiled, and TCRdb retains in-frame clones only, with some absent. The sample contains about 71,000 clones, 91% of which appear only once. The starting material was CD4+ or CD8+ T cells sorted from blood, obtained in a trial of the OX40 agonist ivuxolimab. These TCRs come from an adult with an advanced solid tumor such as melanoma, head and neck, liver or kidney cancer.

V is TRBV19 and J is TRBJ2-7, with 14 bases matching TRBD2. This CDR3 is built from 15 residues. From germline, CDR1 is LNHDA and CDR2 SQIVND (reference sequence). V was clipped by 4 bases and J by 5 bases; unmatched bases: 4. The CDR3 loop is CASSTTGLAGDEQYF. Here the CDR3 DNA reads TGTGCCAGTAGTACAACGGGACTAGCGGGAGACGAGCAGTACTTC.

The chain has TRBV7-9 and TRBJ2-7, with D maybe TRBD1 (6 bases). V gave up 4 bases and J gave up 0 bases, with 10 bases separating them. The germline gives CDR1 SEHNR, CDR2 FQNEAQ (reference sequence). This CDR3 contains 14 residues. CDR3 in amino acids: CASSSTGNSYEQYF. CDR3 DNA: TGTGCCAGCAGCTCGACAGGCAACTCCTACGAGCAGTACTTC.

This clone has only one observation. The chain carries TRBV4-3 and TRBJ1-1; a weak D match, TRBD1 (6 bases). CDR3 length equals 15 residues. The V gene lost 3 bases and the J gene lost 2 bases, with 13 bases spanning the gap. Germline CDR1 reads LGHNA; CDR2 reads YSLEER. This CDR3 reads CASSQSRGTNTEAFF. The CDR3 coding sequence is TGCGCCAGCAGCCAGAGCAGGGGTACTAACACTGAAGCTTTCTTT.

V gene TRBV11-2 combines with J gene TRBJ2-2, with 10 positions matching TRBD2. V was pared by 3 bases and J by 6 bases, with 7 bases of the junction left unmatched. Germline V CDR1 and CDR2: SGHAT, FQNNGV. CDR3 size: 16 residues. CDR3 sequence reads: CASSFSGLARPGELFF. In DNA form, the CDR3 reads TGTGCCAGCAGCTTCTCGGGACTAGCGCGTCCCGGGGAGCTGTTTTTT.

The chain is built from TRBV13 and TRBJ2-7, with TRBD1 identical over 9 bases. Germline V gives CDR1 PRHDT, CDR2 FYEKMQ (reference sequence). V lost 5 bases to trimming and J lost 5 bases; unmatched junction nucleotides: 7. This CDR3 has 14 residues. The CDR3 sequence: CASSPQTGGNEQYF. In DNA form, the CDR3 reads TGTGCCAGCAGCCCCCAGACAGGGGGGAACGAGCAGTACTTC.

The table lists this clone with a count of one. V and J are TRBV7-8 and TRBJ1-2; D call uncertain. CDR3 length equals 12 residues. V was shortened by 5 bases and J by 6 bases, with 10 bases between the two germline ends. The germline gives CDR1 SGHVS, CDR2 FQNEAQ. The CDR3 loop reads CASSAAGDGYTF. The CDR3 nucleotides read TGTGCCAGCAGCGCGGCCGGGGATGGCTACACCTTC.

J is TRBJ2-3 and V is TRBV4-2; weak D call: TRBD1 (5 bases). CDR1 and CDR2 (germline): LGHNA, YNFKEQ. Trimming cost V 7 bases and J 3 bases, with 17 bases left between them. The CDR3 runs to 15 residues. The CDR3 DNA sequence: TGTGCCAGCAAACAAAGGGGAAGGAGTACAGATACGCAGTATTTT. Residues: CASKQRGRSTDTQYF.

This rearrangement joins TRBV27 to TRBJ2-2; 11 nucleotides line up with TRBD2. CDR1 is MNHEY, CDR2 SMNVEV, per germline (reference sequence). The CDR3 covers 17 residues. J lost 6 bases, V lost 5 bases, and 11 bases had no gene match. In DNA, the CDR3 is TGTGCCAGCAGTACCATACTAGCGGGAGCTGGTGCCGGGGAGCTGTTTTTT. Residues: CASSTILAGAGAGELFF.